Shown below are 12 T cell receptor beta chains from a single sample sequenced in a study of tumor and adjacent non-tumor tissue in lung cancer. No cell sorting was done before RNA was extracted from the tissue. A modified ARM-PCR protocol with three rounds of nested PCR amplified TCRbeta. TCRdb fed the multiplex PCR reads into MiXCR, producing one record per CDR3 protein. The repertoire consists of approximately 150,000 distinct CDR3 sequences, with approximately 70% occurring once and the leading ten covering about 20%. The sample consisted of lung tumor tissue. These receptors all stem from a man aged 60-69 years with small cell lung cancer.

This clonotype appeared once. The chain links TRBV6-1 to TRBJ2-4, with 10 bases identical to TRBD1. Losses at the gene ends were 6 bases for V and 5 bases for J; bases not matched to a gene: 4. Looked up from germline, CDR1 is MNHNS and CDR2 is SASEGT. This CDR3 has 14 residues. The CDR3 nucleotides are TGTGCCAGCAGGGACAGGGGGACCCAAAACATTCAGTACTTC. This encodes CASRDRGTQNIQYF.

The chain couples TRBV11-2 to TRBJ2-1; 7 bases match TRBD2. This CDR3 region has 14 residues. J was trimmed by 9 bases and V by 5 bases; bases with no gene match: 10. Looked up from germline, CDR1 is SGHAT and CDR2 is FQNNGV. As DNA, the CDR3 is TGTGCCAGCAGCCGACCGGCGGGGGAAACTGAGCAGTTCTTC. This gives the protein CASSRPAGETEQFF.

Notes on this clonotype: Given a much more abundant clone one base away, this may be a read error. The rearrangement uses TRBV29-1 and TRBJ1-4; D unclear. The CDR3 is made up of 12 amino acids. V lost 4 bases and J 7 bases, leaving 10 bases between the germline ends. The germline gives CDR1 SQVTM, CDR2 ANQGSEA. The CDR3 sequence is CSVAQDSEKLFF. CDR3 nucleotide sequence: TGCAGCGTTGCGCAGGATAGTGAAAAACTGTTTTTT.

This clonotype appeared many times. This chain links TRBV12-3 or TRBV12-4 with TRBJ2-2; a weak D match, TRBD2 (6 bases). Deletions cut 6 bases from V and 3 bases from J, with 8 bases between. This CDR3 is built from 13 residues. The CDR3 DNA follows: TGTGCCAGCAGGGGACTCTACACCGGGGAGCTGTTTTTT. Translated: CASRGLYTGELFF.

The V and J genes are TRBV6-1 and TRBJ1-5; the match to TRBD1 covers 11 bases. The length of the CDR3 is 17 residues. J gave up 0 bases and V 3 bases, and 4 bases lay outside the gene matches. Germline V gene sequence: CDR1 MNHNS, CDR2 SASEGT. The DNA for the CDR3 is TGTGCCAGCAGTGAGGGGACAGGGGGATATAGCAATCAGCCCCAGCATTTT. It encodes CASSEGTGGYSNQPQHF.

Note on this clonotype: At one boundary the junction diverges from the germline segment, which might be a read error. The chain is built from TRBV6-5 and TRBJ2-2, with 7 bases identical to TRBD2. Germline assignment: CDR1 MNHEY and CDR2 SVGAGI. The CDR3 sequence is 16 residues long. CDR3 region: CAGRPWGGDSTGELFF. DNA of the CDR3: TGTGCCGGCAGACCCTGGGGGGGTGATTCTACCGGGGAGCTGTTTTTT.

About this clonotype itself: Likely a read error: the CDR3 ends without its conserved phenylalanine or tryptophan. This sequence joins TRBV29-1 and TRBJ2-7; D gene ambiguous. CDR1 and CDR2 from the germline V gene are SQVTM and ANQGSEA. There are 15 residues in the CDR3. The V gene lost 3 bases and the J gene lost 4 bases, with 19 bases spanning the gap. CDR3 nucleotide sequence: TGCAGCGTTGAGGATCGAAGGCAGGCAACGTACGAGCAGTACCTC. It specifies CSVEDRRQATYEQYL.

For this clonotype: The junction shows a germline mismatch at one end, possibly a read error. This chain connects TRBV20-1 to TRBJ2-7; 7 positions match TRBD1. Germline V gene data show CDR1 as DFQATT and CDR2 as SNEGSKA (reference sequence). This CDR3 spans 14 amino acids. CDR3 sequence: CSVRRRDSSYEQYF. The DNA for the CDR3 is TGTAGTGTTAGAAGAAGGGACAGCTCCTACGAGCAGTACTTC.

The genes are TRBV29-1 and TRBJ1-1; the D gene is possibly TRBD1 (5 bases). V was trimmed by 0 bases and J by 9 bases, leaving 23 bases between them. This CDR3 has 16 amino acids. CDR1 SQVTM and CDR2 ANQGSEA come from the germline V gene. CDR3 bases: TGCAGCGTTGAAGAAGGGAGGGGTCGATTAAGTACTAAAGCTTTCTTT. Its translation is CSVEEGRGRLSTKAFF. The variable domain in full, with the rest retrieved from reference TRBV29-1 and TRBJ1-1, is SAVISQKPSRDICQRGTSLTIQCQVDSQVTMMFWYRQQPGQSLTLIATANQGSEATYESGFVIDKFPISRPNLTFSTLTVSNMSPEDSSIYLCSVEEGRGRLSTKAFFGQGTRLTVV.

This chain links TRBV11-2 with TRBJ2-2; no clear D. The CDR3 length is 15 residues. Germline lookup yields CDR1 SGHAT and CDR2 FQNNGV. V shed 5 bases and J shed 3 bases, with 13 bases lying between them. The CDR3 loop is CASSTDAFYTGELFF. CDR3 bases: TGTGCCAGCAGCACAGACGCCTTCTACACCGGGGAGCTGTTTTTT.

CDR3 sequence: CASSPSDRGRGKNIQYF. The CDR3 bases are TGTGCCAGCAGTCCCTCTGACAGGGGGCGAGGCAAAAACATTCAGTACTTC. This chain connects TRBV28 to TRBJ2-4, with 10 bases fitting TRBD1. The CDR3 loop spans 17 amino acids. CDR1 is MDHEN, CDR2 SYDVKM, per germline. V was clipped by 5 bases and J by 3 bases; unmatched bases: 10.

This chain joins TRBV11-2 and TRBJ1-1, with D possibly matching TRBD1 (6 bases). This CDR3 spans 15 amino acids. CDR1 and CDR2 from the germline V gene are SGHAT and FQNNGV. The V and J ends lost 5 bases and 3 bases respectively, with 16 bases between them. The CDR3 loop reads CASSDTGCRDTEAFF. The DNA of the CDR3 is TGTGCCAGCAGCGATACAGGGTGCAGGGACACTGAAGCTTTCTTT. Based on the CDR3 plus reference TRBV11-2 and TRBJ1-1, the full variable domain is EAGVAQSPRYKIIEKRQSVAFWCNPISGHATLYWYQQILGQGPKLLIQFQNNGVVDDSQLPKDRFSAERLKGVDSTLKIQPAKLEDSAVYLCASSDTGCRDTEAFFGQGTRLTVV.